What follows are 30 T cell receptor beta chains derived from one specimen sequenced in a study of blood T cell repertoires in COVID-19. The assay was immunoSEQ multiplex PCR, and TCRdb's table has in-frame clones only and misses some. The repertoire holds 150,000 to 200,000 clones, with roughly nine tenths as singletons. The sequenced sample consisted of peripheral blood. The receptors were sampled from a man aged 18 to 30 who had recovered from COVID-19.

V usage is TRBV4-3 and J usage is TRBJ1-1; TRBD1 agrees at 8 bases. Per germline, CDR1 LGHNA and CDR2 YSLEER. The CDR3 extends over 13 amino acids. Unmatched junction bases numbered 3, after V lost 1 base and J lost 8 bases. CDR3: CASSQGDRGEAFF. The CDR3, as DNA: TGCGCCAGCAGCCAAGGTGACAGGGGAGAAGCTTTCTTT.

The chain links TRBV5-1 to TRBJ2-7; no firm D call. The CDR3 length is 14 residues. V gave up 1 base and J gave up 6 bases, with 14 bases separating them. Germline lookup yields CDR1 SGHRS and CDR2 YFSETQ. CDR3 amino acids: CASSLSTRRGEQYF. DNA of the CDR3: TGCGCCAGCAGCTTGTCAACCAGACGCGGCGAGCAGTACTTC.

V and J are TRBV3-1 (or the pseudogene TRBV3-2) and TRBJ2-3; D not certain. Trimming removed 3 bases from V and 4 bases from J, with 2 bases in between. This CDR3 contains 11 residues. Per the germline V gene, CDR1 is LGHDT and CDR2 is YNNKEL (reference sequence). The CDR3, as DNA: TGTGCCAGCAGCCACTCAGATACGCAGTATTTT. Its translation: CASSHSDTQYF.

The V gene is TRBV12-3 or TRBV12-4, the J gene TRBJ2-1, with unresolved D. This CDR3 contains 13 residues. Between the trimmed V and J ends, which lost 5 bases and 3 bases, there was a span of 8 bases. The CDR3 nucleotides are TGTGCCAGCAGTGCCCAGGACTACAATGAGCAGTTCTTC. It encodes CASSAQDYNEQFF.

This clone showed up just a few times. The genes are TRBV27 and TRBJ2-7; D perhaps matches TRBD2 (7 bases). The V end was cut by 4 bases, the J end by 5 bases, with 12 bases between. Germline-derived CDR1 and CDR2 are MNHEY and SMNVEV (reference sequence). CDR3 length: 13 residues. The CDR3 nucleotides read TGTGCCAGCAGTTGGAGGGAGGGGGACGAGCAGTACTTC. Its translation: CASSWREGDEQYF.

V is TRBV6-6 and J is TRBJ2-4; 10 bases align to TRBD1. J was trimmed by 1 base and V by 5 bases; bases with no gene match: 17. CDR1 MNHNY and CDR2 SVGAGI come from the germline V gene (reference sequence). This CDR3 is built from 20 residues. CDR3: CASSRNPGTGAGWAKNIQYF. For the CDR3, the DNA is TGTGCCAGCAGTCGCAACCCCGGGACAGGGGCCGGTTGGGCCAAAAACATTCAGTACTTC.

This chain uses TRBV5-1 with TRBJ2-7; D is uncertain. V lost 4 bases and J 2 bases, leaving 13 bases between the germline ends. The CDR3 consists of 14 residues. Germline values: CDR1 SGHRS, CDR2 YFSETQ. The CDR3 reads CASSLVSGTYEQYF. For the CDR3, the DNA is TGCGCCAGCAGCCTTGTTTCAGGAACCTACGAGCAGTACTTC.

Note on this clone: This CDR3 is also generated by other DNA sequences in the sample. The J gene is TRBJ2-1, the V gene TRBV27; the D is unclear. V was cut by 1 base and J by 3 bases, with 4 bases left in between. Germline-derived CDR1 and CDR2 are MNHEY and SMNVEV (reference sequence). The CDR3 has 13 residues. This CDR3 reads CASSLFSYNEQFF. CDR3 bases: TGTGCCAGCAGTTTATTTAGCTACAATGAGCAGTTCTTC.

This chain links TRBV4-1 with TRBJ1-4, with D uncertain. V dropped 1 base and J dropped 8 bases, with 20 bases sitting between them. This CDR3 has 17 residues. Germline-derived CDR1 and CDR2 are MGHRA and YSYEKL. The CDR3, as DNA: TGCGCCAGCAGCCAAGGAGGAAGAGGGCGTCTGGGGGAAAAACTGTTTTTT. Amino acids: CASSQGGRGRLGEKLFF.

V gene TRBV9 combines with J gene TRBJ1-6, with a possible D match to TRBD1 (5 bases). Germline CDR1 and CDR2: SGDLS and YYNGEE. V was pared by 3 bases and J by 5 bases, with 6 bases between. The CDR3 sequence is 13 residues long. The DNA of the CDR3 is TGTGCCAGCAGCGGACAGCATAATTCACCCCTCCACTTT. It codes for CASSGQHNSPLHF.

The chain links TRBV28 to TRBJ1-5, with 10 bases lining up with TRBD1. This CDR3 is built from 18 residues. V lost 6 bases and J lost 4; bases outside the gene matches: 15. Per the germline V gene, CDR1 is MDHEN and CDR2 is SYDVKM. CDR3 sequence (DNA): TGTGCCAGCAGACCACTGACAGGGGGCGCATTCGGAAATCAGCCCCAGCATTTT. Protein: CASRPLTGGAFGNQPQHF.

The chain combines TRBV14 with TRBJ1-5; D is unresolved. The CDR3 contains 16 residues. Germline lookup yields CDR1 SGHDN and CDR2 FVKESK. The V end lost 2 bases, the J end lost 5 bases, and 16 bases lay between the germline ends. CDR3 sequence reads: CASSQKRGRWHQPQHF. The CDR3 DNA reads TGTGCCAGCAGCCAAAAAAGAGGGCGGTGGCATCAGCCCCAGCATTTT.

The chain recombines TRBV6-6 with TRBJ2-7; TRBD2 matches at 7 bases. CDR3 size: 15 residues. V was clipped by 11 bases and J by 2 bases; unmatched bases: 15. Germline loops: CDR1 MNHNY, CDR2 SVGAGI (reference sequence). This chain's CDR3 is CAACSPAGETYEQYF. Here the CDR3 DNA reads TGTGCCGCGTGTAGTCCTGCGGGAGAGACCTACGAGCAGTACTTC.

V and J are TRBV7-2 and TRBJ2-2; D is possibly TRBD2 (6 bases). This CDR3 region has 15 residues. CDR1 SGHTA and CDR2 FQGNSA come from the germline V gene. The V end lost 2 bases, the J end lost 2 bases, and 9 bases lay between the germline ends. The CDR3 sequence: CASSLSGPNTGELFF. The DNA for the CDR3 is TGTGCCAGCAGCTTAAGCGGGCCTAACACCGGGGAGCTGTTTTTT.

V and J are TRBV13 and TRBJ2-5, with a possible D match to TRBD1 (5 bases). The CDR3 extends over 14 amino acids. Germline V CDR1 and CDR2: PRHDT, FYEKMQ (reference sequence). Deletions cut 2 bases from V and 2 bases from J, with 9 bases between. CDR3 protein: CASSLRTGQETQYF. CDR3 sequence (DNA): TGTGCCAGCAGCTTAAGAACAGGACAAGAGACCCAGTACTTC. The full variable domain, rest sourced from reference TRBV13 and TRBJ2-5, is AAGVIQSPRHLIKEKRETATLKCYPIPRHDTVYWYQQGPGQDPQFLISFYEKMQSDKGSIPDRFSAQQFSDYHSELNMSSLELGDSALYFCASSLRTGQETQYFGPGTRLLVL.

The CDR3 nucleotides read TGTGCCAGTAGTCAAAGACTAGCGGGAGGGAGAGATGAGCAGTTCTTC. Translation: CASSQRLAGGRDEQFF. The V gene is TRBV19, the J gene TRBJ2-1; 14 nucleotides match TRBD2. The CDR3 extends over 16 amino acids. Trimming at V came to 5 bases and at J to 8 bases, leaving 8 bases not matched to a gene. Germline CDR1 reads LNHDA; CDR2 reads SQIVND (reference sequence).

The rearrangement links TRBV2 to TRBJ2-5, with 8 bases fitting TRBD1. Germline CDR1 is SNHLY and CDR2 is FYNNEI. The V segment lost 6 bases and the J segment 7 bases; nucleotides outside the gene matches: 19. The CDR3 sequence is 17 residues long. CDR3: CASSIEAAGGDRGTQYF. As DNA, the CDR3 is TGTGCCAGCAGCATTGAGGCGGCAGGGGGCGATCGTGGGACCCAGTACTTC. The whole variable domain, remainder taken from reference TRBV2 and TRBJ2-5, is EPEVTQTPSHQVTQMGQEVILRCVPISNHLYFYWYRQILGQKVEFLVSFYNNEISEKSEIFDDQFSVERPDGSNFTLKIRSTKLEDSAMYFCASSIEAAGGDRGTQYFGPGTRLLVL.

This clone was detected once. This chain links TRBV4-2 with TRBJ2-3; maybe TRBD1 (6 bases). Germline CDR1 is LGHNA and CDR2 is YNFKEQ. The CDR3 spans 16 residues. V was trimmed by 0 bases and J by 4 bases, leaving 14 bases between them. DNA of the CDR3: TGTGCCAGCAGCCAAGACAGGGGCATGTTTGCAGATACGCAGTATTTT. This sequence encodes CASSQDRGMFADTQYF.

This chain uses TRBV27 with TRBJ2-2; the D is unclear. The CDR3 has 16 amino acids. Trimming removed 8 bases from V and 4 bases from J, with 20 bases in between. Germline assignment: CDR1 MNHEY and CDR2 SMNVEV (reference sequence). The CDR3 DNA reads as TGTGCCAGCCGAAATTCTAGGATTATGGGCACCGGGGAGCTGTTTTTT. Translated: CASRNSRIMGTGELFF.

The chain links TRBV29-1 to TRBJ2-2; 7 bases map to TRBD1. There are 13 residues in the CDR3. Trimming removed 6 bases from V and 6 bases from J; junction bases left unmatched: 7. Germline CDR1 is SQVTM and CDR2 is ANQGSEA. CDR3 DNA: TGCAGCGTCGGAGACAGGGCCGCCGGGGAGCTGTTTTTT. Its protein is CSVGDRAAGELFF.

The gene calls are TRBV6-2 or TRBV6-3 and TRBJ2-2; TRBD2 agrees at 7 bases. The ends lost 5 bases at V and 2 bases at J; junction bases unmatched: 5. CDR1 and CDR2 from the germline V gene are MNHEY and SVGEGT. This CDR3 is built from 15 residues. The CDR3, as DNA: TGTGCCAGCAGTCCCCCGGGACTAAACACCGGGGAGCTGTTTTTT. Translated, it gives CASSPPGLNTGELFF.

The chain links TRBV10-2 to TRBJ2-7; TRBD2 matches 8 bases. Germline CDR1 is WSHSY and CDR2 is SAAADI. Germline trimming cut 8 bases from V and 3 bases from J; bases unmatched to any gene: 9. This CDR3 has 14 residues. Here the CDR3 DNA reads TGCGCCAGCGGACCTAGCGGGTTTGGCTACGAGCAGTACTTC. Residues: CASGPSGFGYEQYF.

The genes are TRBV6-2 or TRBV6-3 and TRBJ2-7, with TRBD2 matching 12 bases. The J segment lost 3 bases and the V segment lost 0 bases, leaving 3 bases of the junction unmatched. The CDR3 length is 16 residues. Germline V lookup: CDR1 MNHEY, CDR2 SVGEGT. CDR3 in DNA: TGTGCCAGCAGTTACTCCCGACTAGCGGGAGACTACGAGCAGTACTTC. Translation: CASSYSRLAGDYEQYF.

The chain is built from TRBV10-3 and TRBJ2-5, with TRBD2 identical over 7 bases. Germline CDR1 ENHRY, CDR2 SYGVKD. Losses at the gene ends were 8 bases for V and 5 bases for J; bases not matched to a gene: 11. There are 14 residues in the CDR3. CDR3 nucleotides: TGTGCCATCGACCGACTGGTGGGGGGGGAGACCCAGTACTTC. Its translation is CAIDRLVGGETQYF.

CDR3 in DNA: TGTGCCAGCAGCTCCCCAACAGGAAAAGGCTACGAGCAGTACTTC. This codes for CASSSPTGKGYEQYF. The chain recombines TRBV7-8 with TRBJ2-7, with D tentatively TRBD1 (5 bases). V dropped 4 bases and J dropped 3 bases, with 16 bases sitting between them. The CDR3 loop spans 15 amino acids. The germline V gene has CDR1 SGHVS and CDR2 FQNEAQ.

J is TRBJ1-6 and V is TRBV10-3; 7 bases map to TRBD1. Germline assignment: CDR1 ENHRY and CDR2 SYGVKD. The CDR3 has 14 residues. The J segment lost 7 bases and the V segment lost 3 bases, leaving 3 bases of the junction unmatched. The CDR3 here is CAISEEGGNSPLHF. DNA of the CDR3: TGTGCCATCAGTGAAGAAGGGGGCAATTCACCCCTCCACTTT.

V is TRBV6-6 and J is TRBJ1-5, with D maybe TRBD1 (6 bases). CDR1 is MNHNY and CDR2 is SVGAGI in the germline V gene (reference sequence). V was trimmed by 4 bases and J by 4 bases, leaving 8 bases between them. There are 13 residues in the CDR3. CDR3 amino acids: CASSSTGNQPQHF. CDR3 nucleotide sequence: TGTGCCAGCAGTTCTACAGGGAATCAGCCCCAGCATTTT.

The chain couples TRBV6-6 to TRBJ2-7; 11 bases are shared with TRBD2. CDR3 size: 15 residues. V trimming: 6 bases; J trimming: 0 bases; junction bases outside the gene matches: 4. From germline, CDR1 is MNHNY and CDR2 SVGAGI (reference sequence). This CDR3 is CASSRLAGSSYEQYF. In nucleotides, the CDR3 is TGTGCCAGCAGCCGACTAGCGGGAAGCTCCTACGAGCAGTACTTC.

The chain uses TRBV7-2 and TRBJ2-7, with a possible D match to TRBD2 (6 bases). CDR3 size: 16 residues. Germline CDR1 is SGHTA and CDR2 is FQGNSA. V lost 5 bases to trimming and J lost 2 bases, with 19 bases between them. CDR3 residues: CASSGPNRGAPYEQYF. Written as DNA, the CDR3 is TGTGCCAGCAGCGGCCCGAATCGCGGGGCCCCCTACGAGCAGTACTTC.

This clone was detected once. The V call is TRBV27, the J call TRBJ1-6; D possibly corresponds to TRBD1 (5 bases). With 2 bases removed from V and 0 bases from J, the gap between germline ends came to 14 bases. The CDR3 is 18 residues long. CDR1 and CDR2 from the germline V gene are MNHEY and SMNVEV (reference sequence). CDR3 sequence reads: CASSLRGPGDSYNSPLHF. DNA of the CDR3: TGTGCCAGCAGTTTAAGGGGCCCAGGAGACTCCTATAATTCACCCCTCCACTTT.